This TCR beta chain was obtained from a study of T cells in Graves' hyperthyroidism and ophthalmopathy (dated by TCRdb to between 2017 and 2020). Notes on the research overall: Peripheral blood samples were taken at initial diagnosis, before any treatment was given. A discovery cohort of approximately 100 patients, roughly 45 with Graves' ophthalmopathy and more than 55 with stable Graves' hyperthyroidism, was used to find distinguishing TCR V-J signatures. Prospective prediction of ophthalmopathy was tested in an independent validation cohort of fewer than 20 hyperthyroidism patients and 15 to 17 patients who later progressed to ophthalmopathy. The approximately 90 discovery patients were randomly split 7:3 into training and test sets. Thyroid tissue and blood T-cell repertoires from about six Graves' hyperthyroidism patients were also compared in the study. After blood sampling, hyperthyroidism patients were treated with methimazole at a starting dose of 30 mg daily, and ophthalmopathy patients were treated with high-dose intravenous methylprednisolone. The paper describes TCR Vbeta CDR3 sequencing of 135 peripheral blood samples, made up of under 50 ophthalmopathy patients, some 76 hyperthyroidism patients and 17 progressor patients. General findings and caveats noted by the study authors: Most expanded thyroid clonotypes (frequency above 0.001) were also detected in blood, a finding suggesting that blood repertoires may reflect thyroid immune responses. In validation, the model predicted progression to ophthalmopathy a median of roughly 6.1 months before onset, with roughly 70% sensitivity and roughly 73% specificity. Sample size was not statistically predetermined, and blinding of investigators to group allocation was not performed. A model built on a 13 V-J signature distinguished ophthalmopathy from stable hyperthyroidism, reaching 85% to 90% sensitivity and approximately 83% specificity in cross-validation and 80%/75% in testing.

Per the germline V gene, MDHEN is the CDR1 and SYDVKM is the CDR2. V lost 8 bases and J lost 3 bases; the stretch between them is 14 bases long. The CDR3 covers 13 residues, taking in both the cysteine and the phenylalanine. The read is trimmed to its CDR3 DNA, 39 bases read in frame from base 1. Graves' hyperthyroidism was defined as stable when no progression to ophthalmopathy occurred over 18 months of follow-up. Hyperthyroidism patients were newly diagnosed, had a disease duration of under 2 months, and were aged 18 to 65 years. The study excluded patients with uncontrolled infections, other autoimmune diseases, pregnancy or lactation. Diagnoses were established on the basis of clinical symptoms, serum thyroxine and TRAb, thyroid ultrasound, and orbital computed tomography. PBMCs were isolated from about 9.2 ml of fresh peripheral blood by Ficoll-Paque density gradient centrifugation. Total RNA was extracted with Trizol reagent, and quality was checked on an Agilent 2100 Bioanalyzer.

In this sample, this clonotype turned up many times. Its antigen remains unidentified. No base quality information exists; no much larger clone differs at one position. The TCR beta CDR3 regions were amplified from the RNA transcripts. The first round of RT-PCR for the TCR CDR3 was performed with the HTBI primer set and the Qiagen OneStep RT-PCR kit. Libraries were constructed in a second round of multiplex PCR, after which size selection and purification were carried out. Sequencing of the libraries was done on an Illumina HiSeq2000 using paired-end 100 bp reads. In the authors' own workflow: SOAPnuke was used to process the raw data, with reads discarded if the reads contained adapters or uncalled bases, had a mean Phred below 15, or lacked an exact constant-primer or identifier match. COPE v1.2.5 was used to merge the high-quality paired reads, and each unique nucleotide sequence was defined as a clonotype. MiTCR v1.1 was used to align the clonotypes against IMGT TRBV, TRBD and TRBJ reference segments. The analysis was restricted to V-J combinations with a frequency above 0.0001, which together covered 99.2% of the repertoires. A TCS score was defined as the ratio of F50 (clonal expansion) to E x V (chaos), with BLOSUM62-based TCRdist applied between CDR3 peptides within each V-J. Welch's t-statistics and random forest reduced just over 500 V-J features to 13, which were used in a naive Bayes classifier (R e1071). TCRdb trimmed public reads at Q25 via fastp, called clones via MiXCR and kept in-frame beta chains. A single entry per CDR3 protein holds the most common genes and DNA from its merged rows. TCRdb, rather than the study authors, made the V and J calls. The table for this sample lists approximately 590,000 distinct CDR3 sequences; approximately 15% of them were counted only once. The top ten hold about 7% of the sample.

Sequencing input: blood. The rearranged segments are TRBV28 and TRBJ2-7, with no confidently assigned D gene. The clonotype originates from a woman aged 25 to 39 with Graves' hyperthyroidism. The DNA reads as follows: TGTGCCAGCCAAAAGAGCACCTACTACGAGCAGTACTTC. It translates to CASQKSTYYEQYF.